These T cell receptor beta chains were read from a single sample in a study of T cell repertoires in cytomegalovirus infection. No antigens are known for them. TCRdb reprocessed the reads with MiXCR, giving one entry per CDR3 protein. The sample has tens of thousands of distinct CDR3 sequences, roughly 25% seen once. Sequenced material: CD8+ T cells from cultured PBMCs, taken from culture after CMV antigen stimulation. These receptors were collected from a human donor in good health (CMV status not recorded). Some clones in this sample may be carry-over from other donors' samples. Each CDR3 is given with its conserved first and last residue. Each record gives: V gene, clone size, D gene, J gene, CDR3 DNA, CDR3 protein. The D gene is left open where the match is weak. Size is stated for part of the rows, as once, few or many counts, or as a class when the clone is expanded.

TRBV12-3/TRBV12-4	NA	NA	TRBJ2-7	TGTGCCAGCAGTTTAGTCCGTTACGAGCAGTACTTC	CASSLVRYEQYF
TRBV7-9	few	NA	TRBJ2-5	TGTGCCAGCAGCTCTCCGATCTTCGAGACCCAGTACTTC	CASSSPIFETQYF
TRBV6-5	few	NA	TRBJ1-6	TGTGCCAGCAGCCAAGGGAGCTCCTATAATTCACCCCTCCACTTT	CASSQGSSYNSPLHF
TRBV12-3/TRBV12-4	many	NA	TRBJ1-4	TGTGCCAGCAGTTTAGGCAGAATCTCAACTAATGAAAAACTGTTTTTT	CASSLGRISTNEKLFF
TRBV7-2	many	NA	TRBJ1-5	TGTGCCAGCAGCCCACTGGGCTTGAATCAGCCCCAGCATTTT	CASSPLGLNQPQHF
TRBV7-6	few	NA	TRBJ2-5	TGTGCCAGCAGCTTGTGGGTCTCAGAGACCCAGTACTTC	CASSLWVSETQYF
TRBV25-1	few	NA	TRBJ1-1	TGTGCCAGCAGTGAGCAACAGGGACTGAACACTGAAGCTTTCTTT	CASSEQQGLNTEAFF
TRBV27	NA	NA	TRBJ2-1	TGTGCCAGCAGTTTGCCGGGGCGGGATGAGCAGTTCTTC	CASSLPGRDEQFF
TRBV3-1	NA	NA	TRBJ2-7	TGTGCCAGCAGCCAAGGTTTAAAGCAGTACTTC	CASSQGLKQYF
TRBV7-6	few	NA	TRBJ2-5	TGTGCCAGCAGGAAGAAGGGTGGGGAGACCCAGTACTTC	CASRKKGGETQYF
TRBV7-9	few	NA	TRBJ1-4	TGTGCCAGCAGCCTCGGTGGGATGAACGGGAAACTGTTTTTT	CASSLGGMNGKLFF
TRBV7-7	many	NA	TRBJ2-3	TGTGCCAGCAGCTTTAGGAGGACAGATACGCAGTATTTT	CASSFRRTDTQYF
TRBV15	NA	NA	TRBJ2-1	TGTGCCACCAGCAGAGAAAAAACGGTCAATGAGCAGTTCTTC	CATSREKTVNEQFF
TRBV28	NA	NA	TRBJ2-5	TGTGCCAGCAGTTTTTTCCGGGGTAGGAAAGAGACCCAGTACTTC	CASSFFRGRKETQYF
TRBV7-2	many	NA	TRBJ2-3	TGTGCCAGCAGCTTACAAGCGGCTAGCACAGATACGCAGTATTTT	CASSLQAASTDTQYF
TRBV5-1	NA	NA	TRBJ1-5	TGCGCCAGCAGCTTGGACGGAGTTAGCAATCAGCCCCAGCATTTT	CASSLDGVSNQPQHF
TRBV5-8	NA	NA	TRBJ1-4	TGTGCCAGCAGCTTGGACCTCCCTCAGACAAGCCCAACTAATGAAAAACTGTTTTTT	CASSLDLPQTSPTNEKLFF
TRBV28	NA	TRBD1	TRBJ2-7	TGTGCCAGCAGTTTTAGCACAGGGGGTTACGAGCAGTACTTC	CASSFSTGGYEQYF